This TCR beta chain was captured in a study of shared clonotypes between healthy human individuals. On the study more broadly: Each donor had three CD4 naive, three CD4 memory, two CD8 naive and one CD8 memory plate. Study-level findings and limits: Depth was large, yet rarefaction showed that sorted-subset sequencing was incomplete. Limitation of the genetic and exposure-history diversity represented came from the few donors.

The CDR3 sequence is 14 residues long. V was pared by 4 bases and J by 2 bases, with 2 bases of the junction left unmatched. In germline, CDR1 is SGHDT, CDR2 YYEEEE. About this clone: What it recognizes is unknown.

Healthy adults negative for HIV, lacking recent acute infections or vaccinations, served as donors. Clones were sequenced by immunoSEQ multiplex PCR, and TCRdb holds only the in-frame ones, with some missing. This sample has hundreds of thousands of clones, with roughly 70% found just once. The sequencing sample was made of memory CD4+ T cells sorted from blood. Subset defined: CD45RA-negative fraction. The chain has TRBV5-6 and TRBJ1-4; 7 positions agree with TRBD1. This clonotype was obtained from a woman aged 25-40 years in good health. CDR3 DNA sequence: TGTGCCAGCAGCCCGGGACAGACTAATGAAAAACTGTTTTTT. Residues: CASSPGQTNEKLFF. Full variable domain (rest looked up from reference TRBV5-6 and TRBJ1-4): DAGVTQSPTHLIKTRGQQVTLRCSPKSGHDTVSWYQQALGQGPQFIFQYYEEEERQRGNFPDRFSGHQFPNYSSELNVNALLLGDSALYLCASSPGQTNEKLFFGSGTQLSVL.